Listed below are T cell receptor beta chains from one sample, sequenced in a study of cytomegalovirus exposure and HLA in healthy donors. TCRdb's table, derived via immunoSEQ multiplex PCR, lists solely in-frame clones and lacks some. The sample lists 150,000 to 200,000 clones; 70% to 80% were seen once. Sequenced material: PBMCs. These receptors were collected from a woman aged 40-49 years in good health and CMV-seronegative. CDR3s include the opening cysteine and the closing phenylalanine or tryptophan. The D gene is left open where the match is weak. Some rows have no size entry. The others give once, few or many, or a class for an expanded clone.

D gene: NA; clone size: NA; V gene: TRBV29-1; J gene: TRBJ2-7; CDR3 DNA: TGCAGCGTTCGGGACACCCTCTCCTACGAGCAGTACTTC; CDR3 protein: CSVRDTLSYEQYF
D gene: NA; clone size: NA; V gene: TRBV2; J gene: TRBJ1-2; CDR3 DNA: TGTGCCAGCAGTGAAGCGTCTTTGGAGGCTCGATATGGCTACACCTTC; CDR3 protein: CASSEASLEARYGYTF
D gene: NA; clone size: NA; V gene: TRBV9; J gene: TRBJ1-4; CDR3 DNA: TGTGCCAGCAGCGTAGGTACAGTTACCTCCGCAACTAATGAAAAACTGTTTTTT; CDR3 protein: CASSVGTVTSATNEKLFF
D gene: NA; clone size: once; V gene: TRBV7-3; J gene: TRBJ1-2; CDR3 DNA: TGTGCCAGCAGCCTCCAGGGGGGCTACACCTTC; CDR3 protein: CASSLQGGYTF
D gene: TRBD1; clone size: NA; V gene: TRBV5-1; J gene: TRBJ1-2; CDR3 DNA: TGCGCCAGCAGCTCCCGGACAGGGGGATTCGATGGCTACACCTTC; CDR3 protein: CASSSRTGGFDGYTF
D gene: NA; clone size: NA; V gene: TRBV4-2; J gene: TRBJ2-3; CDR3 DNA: TGTGCCAGCAGCCAAGAACGGAGCTCGGATACGCAGTATTTT; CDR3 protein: CASSQERSSDTQYF
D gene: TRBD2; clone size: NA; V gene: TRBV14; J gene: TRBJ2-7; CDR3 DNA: TGTGCCAGCAGCCAAGAGGTGCTAGCGGGAGATTACGAGCAGTACTTC; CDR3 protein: CASSQEVLAGDYEQYF
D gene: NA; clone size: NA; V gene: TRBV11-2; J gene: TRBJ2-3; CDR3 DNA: TGTGCCAGCAGCAGGGACTGGGGGAATACGCAGTATTTT; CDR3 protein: CASSRDWGNTQYF
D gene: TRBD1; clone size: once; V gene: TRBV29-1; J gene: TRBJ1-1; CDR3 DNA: TGCAGCGTTGATGGCCCCGACAGGGGGCGAACTGAAGCTTTCTTT; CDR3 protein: CSVDGPDRGRTEAFF
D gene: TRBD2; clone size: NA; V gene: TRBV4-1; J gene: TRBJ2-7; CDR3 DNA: TGCGCCAGCAGCCAAGAGGCACTAGCGGGCTCCTACGAGCAGTACTTC; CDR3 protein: CASSQEALAGSYEQYF
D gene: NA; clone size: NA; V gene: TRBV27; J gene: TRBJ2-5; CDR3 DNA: TGTGCCAGCGGCAAAGTGGCGGTTCAAGAGACCCAGTACTTC; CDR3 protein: CASGKVAVQETQYF
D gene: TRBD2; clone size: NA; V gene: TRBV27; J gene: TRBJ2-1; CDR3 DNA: TGTGCCAGCAGTTTCGCGGGAGGCCTATACAATGAGCAGTTCTTC; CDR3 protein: CASSFAGGLYNEQFF
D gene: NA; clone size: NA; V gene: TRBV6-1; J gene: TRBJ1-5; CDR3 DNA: TGTGCCAGCAGTGGGGCCGACCAACAGCCCCAGCATTTT; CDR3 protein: CASSGADQQPQHF
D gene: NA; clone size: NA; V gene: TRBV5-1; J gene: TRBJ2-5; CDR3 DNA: TGCGCCAGCAGCGTCGAAGAGACCCAGTACTTC; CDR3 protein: CASSVEETQYF
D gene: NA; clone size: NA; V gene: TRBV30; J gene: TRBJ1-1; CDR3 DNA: TGTGCCTGGAGTGTAGCCGTTGGGGCATGGACTGAAGCTTTCTTT; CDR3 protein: CAWSVAVGAWTEAFF
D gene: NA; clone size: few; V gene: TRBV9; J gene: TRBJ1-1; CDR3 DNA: TGTGCCAGCAGCCCTCGCCGGGAGGGTAAAGTTTTCTTT; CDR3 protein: CASSPRREGKVFF
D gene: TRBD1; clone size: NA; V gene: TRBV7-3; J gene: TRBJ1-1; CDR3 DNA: TGTGCCAGCAGCCCTTCGGACAGGTCCACTGAAGCTTTCTTT; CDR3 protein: CASSPSDRSTEAFF
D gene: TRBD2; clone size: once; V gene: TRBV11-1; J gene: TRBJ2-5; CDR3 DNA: TGTGCCAGCAGCCCGACCAGGGAGGGGGAGACCCAGTACTTC; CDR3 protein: CASSPTREGETQYF
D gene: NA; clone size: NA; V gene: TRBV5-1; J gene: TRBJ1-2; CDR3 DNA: TGCGCCAGCAGCTTGGGAGAGGGTGGCTACACCTTC; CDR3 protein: CASSLGEGGYTF
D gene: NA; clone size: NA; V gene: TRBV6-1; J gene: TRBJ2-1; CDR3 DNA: TGTGCCAGCATATACGGGATCAATGAGCAGTTCTTC; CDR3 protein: CASIYGINEQFF
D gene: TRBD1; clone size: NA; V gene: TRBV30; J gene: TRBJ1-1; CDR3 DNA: TGTGCCTGGAGCGCAACAGGGGGTGCTTTCTTT; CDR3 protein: CAWSATGGAFF
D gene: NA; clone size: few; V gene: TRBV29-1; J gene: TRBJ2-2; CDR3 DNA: TGCAGCGTCGGGGATAGACCGAACACCGGGGAGCTGTTTTTT; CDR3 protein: CSVGDRPNTGELFF
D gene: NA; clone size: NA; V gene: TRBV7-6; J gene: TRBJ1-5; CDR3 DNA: TGTGCCAGCAGCTTAGATACAAATCAGCCCCAGCATTTT; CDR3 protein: CASSLDTNQPQHF
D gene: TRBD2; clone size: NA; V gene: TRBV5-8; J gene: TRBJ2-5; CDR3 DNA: TGTGCCAGCAGCATGAAGACTAGCGGGAGGGGGACCCAGTACTTC; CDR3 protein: CASSMKTSGRGTQYF
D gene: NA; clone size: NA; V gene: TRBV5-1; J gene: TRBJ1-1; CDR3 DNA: TGCGCCAGCAGCTTGGAAGCGCAGAGGGTCCTGAACACTGAAGCTTTCTTT; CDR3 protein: CASSLEAQRVLNTEAFF
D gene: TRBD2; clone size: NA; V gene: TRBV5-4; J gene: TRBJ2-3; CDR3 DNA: TGTGCCAGCAGCCCGGCTAGCGGGAGGGGCGCAGATACGCAGTATTTT; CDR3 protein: CASSPASGRGADTQYF
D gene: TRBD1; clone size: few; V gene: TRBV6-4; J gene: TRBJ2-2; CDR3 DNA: TGTGCCAGCAGTGACAAGAGACAGGGGTCCACCGGGGAGCTGTTTTTT; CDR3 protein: CASSDKRQGSTGELFF
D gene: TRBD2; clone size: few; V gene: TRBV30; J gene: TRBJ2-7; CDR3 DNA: TGTGCCTGGAGCGGGGTTAGCGGGAATTACGAGCAGTACTTC; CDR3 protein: CAWSGVSGNYEQYF
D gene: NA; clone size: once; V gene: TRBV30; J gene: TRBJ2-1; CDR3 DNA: TGTGCCTGGACGAGTACAGGGTTCCATGAGCAGTTCTTC; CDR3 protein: CAWTSTGFHEQFF